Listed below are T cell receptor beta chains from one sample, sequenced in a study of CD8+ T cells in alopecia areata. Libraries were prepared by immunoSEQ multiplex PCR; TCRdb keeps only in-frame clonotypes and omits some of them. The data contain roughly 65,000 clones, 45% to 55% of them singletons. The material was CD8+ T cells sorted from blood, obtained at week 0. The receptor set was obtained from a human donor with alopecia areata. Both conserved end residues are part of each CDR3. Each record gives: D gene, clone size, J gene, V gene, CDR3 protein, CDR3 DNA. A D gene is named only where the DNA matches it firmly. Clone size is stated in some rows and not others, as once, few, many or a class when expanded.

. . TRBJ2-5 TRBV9 CASSVEVGEETQYF TGTGCCAGCAGCGTAGAGGTAGGGGAAGAGACCCAGTACTTC
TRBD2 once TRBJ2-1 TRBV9 CASSHSGRSSYNEQFF TGTGCCAGCAGCCATAGCGGGAGGAGCTCCTACAATGAGCAGTTCTTC
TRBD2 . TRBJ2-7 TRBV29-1 CSAVTPGTRGPYEQYF TGCAGCGCAGTAACCCCCGGGACTAGGGGTCCCTACGAGCAGTACTTC
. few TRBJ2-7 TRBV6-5 CASSDYYEQYF TGTGCCAGCAGTGATTACTACGAGCAGTACTTC
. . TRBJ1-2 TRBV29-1 CSAPRSGEGYTF TGCAGCGCCCCGCGGTCGGGTGAGGGCTACACCTTC
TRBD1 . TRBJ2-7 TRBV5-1 CASSYRDSTYEQYF TGCGCCAGCAGCTACCGGGACAGCACCTACGAGCAGTACTTC
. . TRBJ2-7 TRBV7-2 CASSSPQGTYEQYF TGTGCCAGCAGCTCCCCGCAGGGGACGTACGAGCAGTACTTC
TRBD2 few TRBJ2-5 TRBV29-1 CSVEERLAGKEETQYF TGCAGCGTTGAGGAACGACTAGCGGGAAAGGAAGAGACCCAGTACTTC
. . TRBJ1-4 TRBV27 CASSYTTSTQNEKLFF TGTGCCAGCAGCTACACGACTTCAACCCAAAATGAAAAACTGTTTTTT
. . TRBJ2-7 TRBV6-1 CASSERVYYEQYF TGTGCCAGCAGTGAACGAGTTTACTACGAGCAGTACTTC
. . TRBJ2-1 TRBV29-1 CSAHDYSYNEQFF TGCAGCGCTCACGACTACTCCTACAATGAGCAGTTCTTC
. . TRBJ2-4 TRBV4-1 CASRDTAKNIQYF TGCGCCAGCAGAGACACCGCCAAAAACATTCAGTACTTC
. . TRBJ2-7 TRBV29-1 CSTSHGWKIYEQYF TGCAGCACAAGCCACGGGTGGAAAATCTACGAGCAGTACTTC
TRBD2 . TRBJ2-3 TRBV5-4 CASSLVGLAPSTDTQYF TGTGCCAGCAGCTTGGTCGGACTAGCGCCTAGCACAGATACGCAGTATTTT
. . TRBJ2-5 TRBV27 CASSLTLTQQETQYF TGTGCCAGCAGTTTAACCTTGACTCAGCAAGAGACCCAGTACTTC
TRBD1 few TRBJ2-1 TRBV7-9 CASSWTGTNEQFF TGTGCCAGCAGCTGGACAGGGACCAATGAGCAGTTCTTC
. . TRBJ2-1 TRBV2 CATQRVQGSLDEQFF TGTGCCACCCAGAGGGTACAGGGATCCCTCGATGAGCAGTTCTTC
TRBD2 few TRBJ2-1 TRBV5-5 CASSLAKGLPNEQFF TGTGCCAGCAGCTTGGCCAAGGGACTACCCAATGAGCAGTTCTTC
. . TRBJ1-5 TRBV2 CASSAGSGSNQPQHF TGTGCCAGTTCGGCGGGGTCTGGGTCCAATCAGCCCCAGCATTTT
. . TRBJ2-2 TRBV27 CASLARYTGELFF TGTGCCAGCCTCGCGCGCTACACCGGGGAGCTGTTTTTT
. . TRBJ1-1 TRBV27 CASSLALVGAEAFF TGTGCCAGCAGTTTAGCTCTGGTGGGGGCTGAAGCTTTCTTT
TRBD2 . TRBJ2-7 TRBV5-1 CASSLAARGSGRLHEQYF TGCGCCAGCAGCTTGGCGGCACGAGGCAGCGGGAGGCTACACGAGCAGTACTTC
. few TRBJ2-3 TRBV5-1 CASSLGLADTQYF TGCGCCAGCAGCTTGGGGTTAGCAGATACGCAGTATTTT
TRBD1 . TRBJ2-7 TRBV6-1 CASSEFLGQPYEQHF TGTGCCAGCAGTGAATTCTTGGGACAGCCCTACGAGCAGCACTTC
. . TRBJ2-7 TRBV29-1 CSVEKPGPISYEQYF TGCAGCGTTGAAAAGCCGGGACCGATCTCCTACGAGCAGTACTTC
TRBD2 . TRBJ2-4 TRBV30 CAWSSLGTSNRDIQYF TGTGCCTGGAGTTCACTCGGGACTAGCAATCGAGACATTCAGTACTTC
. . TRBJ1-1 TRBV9 CASSVGTSTEAFF TGTGCCAGCAGCGTAGGGACGAGCACTGAAGCTTTCTTT
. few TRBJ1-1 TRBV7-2 CASSLGETEAFF TGTGCCAGCAGCCTAGGGGAGACTGAAGCTTTCTTT
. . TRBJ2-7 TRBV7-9 CASSSRDSQDYEQYF TGTGCCAGCAGTTCGCGGGACAGCCAAGACTACGAGCAGTACTTC
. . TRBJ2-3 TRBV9 CASRGQFTDTQYF TGTGCCAGCCGAGGCCAATTCACAGATACGCAGTATTTT
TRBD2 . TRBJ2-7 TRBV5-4 CASSLELAGDEQYF TGTGCCAGCAGCTTGGAACTAGCGGGGGACGAGCAGTACTTC
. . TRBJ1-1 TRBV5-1 CASSFGKLNTEAFF TGCGCCAGCAGCTTTGGGAAATTGAACACTGAAGCTTTCTTT
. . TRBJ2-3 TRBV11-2 CASSLVSGPDTQYF TGTGCCAGCAGCTTAGTTTCGGGACCAGATACGCAGTATTTT
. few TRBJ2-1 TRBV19 CASAPSGSGSMGQFF TGTGCCAGTGCCCCATCCGGCTCGGGGTCTATGGGGCAGTTCTTC
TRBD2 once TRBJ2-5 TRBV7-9 CASSRGVLAGQETQYF TGTGCCAGCAGCCGAGGAGTCCTAGCGGGCCAAGAGACCCAGTACTTC
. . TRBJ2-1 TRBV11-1 CASSPLGPEQFF TGTGCCAGCAGCCCCCTAGGGCCTGAGCAGTTCTTC
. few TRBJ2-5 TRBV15 CATSSVLDRQETQYF TGTGCCACCTCCTCGGTTTTGGACAGACAAGAGACCCAGTACTTC